A selection of T cell receptor beta chains follows, all from one sample in a study of blood T cells in healthy people across ages. TCRdb redid the calling of the 5' RACE reads with MiXCR, one entry per CDR3 protein. The sample yields about a million distinct CDR3 sequences, just over 50% seen once. Sequencing was carried out using blood. Receptor source: an older woman in good health. Both conserved end residues are part of each CDR3. D genes are given only for firm matches. Where a row states a size, it is once, few, many or the class of an expanded clone; other rows omit it.

TRBD2 | TRBJ2-3 | 18 | few | TRBV4-1 | TGCGCCAGCAGCCAAGATTTGGGCGGGGGTGGGAGCACAGATACGCAGTATTTT | CASSQDLGGGGSTDTQYF
- | TRBJ1-2 | 12 | - | TRBV28 | TGTGCCAGCAACCATGACCCCGCTGGCTACACCTTC | CASNHDPAGYTF
- | TRBJ2-3 | 15 | - | TRBV20-1 | TGCAGTGCTAGAAGTGGGTCAGACCTCACAGATACGCAGTATTTT | CSARSGSDLTDTQYF
- | TRBJ2-7 | 13 | few | TRBV11-2 | TGTGCCAGCAGCTTCTGGACAGCTTACGAGCAGTACTTC | CASSFWTAYEQYF
TRBD1 | TRBJ2-1 | 14 | - | TRBV6-5 | TGTGCCAGCAGTCGAACCCACAGGGGCAATGAGCAGTTCTTC | CASSRTHRGNEQFF
TRBD1 | TRBJ2-7 | 12 | few | TRBV29-1 | TGCAGCGTGGGACAGGGAATCTACGAGCAGTACTTC | CSVGQGIYEQYF
TRBD2 | TRBJ2-7 | 21 | once | TRBV11-1 | TGTGCCAGCAGCTCCACCCCCCCGGGACTAGGAAGGGGAATCTCTTGGCACGAGCAGTACTTC | CASSSTPPGLGRGISWHEQYF
- | TRBJ2-6 | 15 | few | TRBV11-2 | TGTGCCAGCAGCTTGCGAGGGGCTGGGGCCAACGTCCTGACTTTC | CASSLRGAGANVLTF
- | TRBJ2-5 | 15 | - | TRBV20-1 | TGCAGTGCTAGAGTCCGAGGACAAATCCAAGAGACCCAGTACTTC | CSARVRGQIQETQYF
- | TRBJ2-4 | 13 | - | TRBV12-3/TRBV12-4 | TGTGCCACCCGCAGGAGAGCTATAAACATTCAGTACTTC | CATRRRAINIQYF
TRBD2 | TRBJ2-4 | 13 | - | TRBV20-1 | TGCAGTGTTGGGCGGGGGGCCAAAAACATTCAGTACTTC | CSVGRGAKNIQYF
TRBD2 | TRBJ2-7 | 16 | - | TRBV7-3 | TGTGCCAGCAGCTTAAACCCCACTAGCGGGAGAGATGAGCAGTACTTC | CASSLNPTSGRDEQYF
- | TRBJ2-7 | 13 | - | TRBV30 | TGTGCCTGGAGTCTAGGTGGGTCCTACGAGCAGTACTTC | CAWSLGGSYEQYF
TRBD1 | TRBJ2-5 | 16 | many | TRBV12-3/TRBV12-4 | TGTGCCAGCAGTTCCGGCTTCGGACAGGGCCAGGAGACCCAGTACTTC | CASSSGFGQGQETQYF
TRBD1 | TRBJ2-5 | 18 | few | TRBV9 | TGTGCCAGCAGCGGGCGAGGACAGGTGTTACGTTTTGGGGAGACCCAGTACTTC | CASSGRGQVLRFGETQYF
- | TRBJ1-2 | 15 | - | TRBV21-1 | TGTGCCAGCAGGGCTCCGGGCAGGGTAGAAAGTGGCTACACCTTC | CASRAPGRVESGYTF
- | TRBJ2-5 | 15 | - | TRBV7-9 | TGTGCCAGCAGCCGCGACTTCTCTGTTCGTAATGAGCAGTACTTC | CASSRDFSVRNEQYF
- | TRBJ2-3 | 13 | - | TRBV29-1 | TGCAGCGTTGAAGCCCCACACGGAGATACGCAGTATTTT | CSVEAPHGDTQYF
- | TRBJ2-5 | 13 | few | TRBV7-6 | TGTGCCAGCAGCCGAAACTATCAAGAGACCCAGTACTTC | CASSRNYQETQYF
TRBD1 | TRBJ1-5 | 14 | - | TRBV20-1 | TGCAGTGCAGAACAGGGGGGAGTAGGTCAGCCCCAGCATTTT | CSAEQGGVGQPQHF
- | TRBJ2-1 | 15 | - | TRBV5-1 | TGCGCCAGCAGCTGGGAGGGACAGGTATACAATGAGCAGTTCTTC | CASSWEGQVYNEQFF
- | TRBJ2-5 | 15 | - | TRBV27 | TGTGCCAGCAGTCCCCGGGCTAGCCAACAAGAGACCCAGTACTTC | CASSPRASQQETQYF
TRBD2 | TRBJ2-1 | 18 | few | TRBV4-2 | TGTGCCAGCAGCCAGGAGAGCCACACTAGCGGGGGGATCCCTGAGCAGTTCTTC | CASSQESHTSGGIPEQFF
- | TRBJ2-5 | 12 | once | TRBV7-2 | TGTGCCAGCAGCTACAATAACAGGGTCCAGTACTTC | CASSYNNRVQYF
TRBD2 | TRBJ2-3 | 16 | few | TRBV9 | TGTGCCAGCAGCTCTGGGGGGGTGGTACTCACAGATACGCAGTATTTT | CASSSGGVVLTDTQYF
- | TRBJ2-4 | 15 | few | TRBV20-1 | TGCAGTGCTAGGTATCGGTCTAGTCTCAAGGACATTCAGTACTTC | CSARYRSSLKDIQYF
- | TRBJ2-7 | 15 | - | TRBV6-2/TRBV6-3 | TGTGCCAGCAGTTACACCCCAAGCAGTACCTACGAGCAGTACTTC | CASSYTPSSTYEQYF
- | TRBJ2-1 | 14 | - | TRBV27 | TGTGCCAGCAGTTTATCCTCCTCGGTCAATGAGCAGTTCTTC | CASSLSSSVNEQFF
- | TRBJ2-1 | 13 | few | TRBV5-1 | TGCGCCAGCACCCCCCCAGCTAGCAGTGAGCAGTTCTTC | CASTPPASSEQFF
- | TRBJ2-3 | 15 | - | TRBV10-3 | TGTGCCATCAGTGACGGAGCGAGCGGTTCAGATACGCAGTATTTT | CAISDGASGSDTQYF
- | TRBJ1-2 | 14 | - | TRBV3-1 | TGTGCCAGCAGCCACGGCCGAGCTAACTATGGCTACACCTTC | CASSHGRANYGYTF
- | TRBJ2-5 | 10 | - | TRBV29-1 | TGCAGCGTTGAGAGTGAGACCCAGTACTTC | CSVESETQYF
- | TRBJ2-1 | 15 | many | TRBV15 | TGTGCCACCAGCAGAGCAGGGTCTCGATACAATGAGCAGTTCTTC | CATSRAGSRYNEQFF
- | TRBJ2-3 | 12 | few | TRBV12-3/TRBV12-4 | TGTGCCAGCAGTTCGTATGCAGATACGCAGTATTTT | CASSSYADTQYF
- | TRBJ2-1 | 15 | - | TRBV5-1 | TGCGCCAGCAGCTTGGACATATACATTGGGAATGAGCAGTTCTTC | CASSLDIYIGNEQFF
TRBD1 | TRBJ2-1 | 20 | - | TRBV2 | TGTGCCAGCAGTGGGACAGCATATGGAAGAGGACAGGGGGACTACAATGAGCAGTTCTTC | CASSGTAYGRGQGDYNEQFF
- | TRBJ2-1 | 15 | - | TRBV12-3/TRBV12-4 | TGTGCCAGCAGTTTACGGAGGCAGCCAGTTAATGAGCAGTTCTTC | CASSLRRQPVNEQFF
- | TRBJ1-6 | 16 | - | TRBV7-2 | TGTGCCAGCAGCTTAAGTCAGGGGAGTAGCGGATCACCCCTCCACTTT | CASSLSQGSSGSPLHF
- | TRBJ1-1 | 14 | few | TRBV4-2 | TGTGCCAGCAGCCAACCAGGGAGGGACACTGAAGCTTTCTTT | CASSQPGRDTEAFF
TRBD2 | TRBJ2-7 | 15 | - | TRBV7-2 | TGTGCCAGCAGCTTTACTAGCGGGAGTCACAATGAGCAGTACTTC | CASSFTSGSHNEQYF
- | TRBJ2-7 | 14 | few | TRBV4-3 | TGCGCCAGCAGCCAAGGAGTACCCGACTACGAGCAGTACTTC | CASSQGVPDYEQYF
TRBD2 | TRBJ2-3 | 18 | - | TRBV6-5 | TGTGCCAGCAGTTACAGGGGGGCGACTAGCGGGGGCACAGATACGCAGTATTTT | CASSYRGATSGGTDTQYF
TRBD2 | TRBJ2-5 | 15 | few | TRBV9 | TGTGCCAGCAGCGGCGGGACTAGCGGACAAGAGACCCAGTACTTC | CASSGGTSGQETQYF